This T cell receptor (beta chain) was profiled in a study of T cells after yellow fever vaccination. Only a few counts were recorded for this clonotype. Trimming took off 5 bases at V and 6 bases at J, with 18 bases between the two ends. The CDR3 totals 15 residues. The germline V gene encodes CDR1 MNHNS and CDR2 SASEGT. TCRdb re-analysed the 5' RACE reads in MiXCR, keeping a single row per CDR3 protein. The sample has under 300,000 distinct CDR3 sequences, around 7% seen once. This receptor was obtained from a young man who received the YFV17D yellow fever vaccine. This chain connects TRBV6-1 to TRBJ2-3; tentative D call: TRBD1 (6 bases). Sequencing was performed on CD4+ T cells sorted from PBMCs, taken 15 days after the yellow fever booster vaccination. CDR3 region: CASSRITGTGDTQYF. The CDR3 DNA sequence: TGTGCCAGCAGTAGAATAACAGGGACGGGGGATACGCAGTATTTT.